This T cell receptor beta chain was found in a study of shared clonotypes between healthy human individuals (dated by TCRdb to 2018 to 2020). Background for the entire study: A couple of women and three men aged 18 to 49 years were included in the cohort. For each donor, CD4 naive and CD4 memory were each given three plates, CD8 naive was given two plates, and CD8 memory was given one plate. To estimate repertoire size and how much clonotype sharing occurs between individuals, the study deeply sequenced the blood TCR repertoires of a handful of healthy adults. To increase sequencing depth and limit assay-specific biases, TCR repertoire library preparation and sequencing were carried out by different laboratories using diverse techniques. Leukapheresis yielded between about 0.8 and 8.9 billion PBMCs per donor.

TCR CDR3 regions were amplified from genomic DNA by multiplex PCR using the deep immunoSEQ assay. Genomic DNA extracted from each cell subset was distributed evenly over all wells of several immunoSEQ 96-well plates, and each plate served as one replicate. Each replicate PCR for sorted subsets received around 200 ng genomic DNA, equal to roughly 30,000 T cell genomes. Purified libraries were quantified with a Qubit 3.0 fluorometer, sized on a Bioanalyzer 2100, and re-quantified with the KAPA Library Quantification kit. Every immunoSEQ 96-well plate was sequenced on a dedicated single-read 150-cycle Illumina NextSeq 550 flow cell. Concerning the study's data processing: The immunoSEQ output contained only junctional sequences without quality scores, so filtering could not match that applied to full-length reads. To assign V/J genes and CDR3, sequences were annotated using PyIR, a Python wrapper for IgBLAST v1.9, with IMGT germline references. Any read was removed if the V/J assignment was weak (E-value above 1e-6), the CDR3 was missing, or the read contained stop codons, out-of-frame junctions, or ambiguous translated residues. V3J clonotypes were defined as sequences sharing the same inferred V gene, J gene, and CDR3 amino acid sequence. To compute the percentage overlap between repertoires, the number of shared unique clonotypes was divided by the size of the smaller repertoire. Richness of each repertoire was evaluated using RTK rarefaction, the Chao1 estimator, and Recon v2.1 estimates of unobserved clonotypes. Generation probabilities were computed with OLGA for all TCRbeta clonotypes obtained by the gDNA method from four donors. The table comes from immuneACCESS by way of TCRdb, which keeps in-frame sequences with V and J called. Part of the clones is missing from these tables; in studies checked, under half for an unresolved V gene and the rest for unknown reasons. Clonal size and the V and J genes are those of that table, whereas D and trimming came from the DNA. The sample table holds 2,100,000 or so clones, of which 95% were seen once. The top ten clonotypes cover 0.1% to 0.15% of the sample.

From cysteine to phenylalanine, the CDR3 is 12 amino acids long. CDR3 DNA is the only sequence kept; it has 36 bases, read in frame from the first base. Trimming at the junction amounts to 2 bases on V and 5 bases on J, and the germline ends lie 6 bases apart. The germline V gene gives CDR1 as MDHEN and CDR2 as SYDVKM. Results and caveats for the whole study, not just this receptor: Larger estimated clonotype richness was generally found for naive subsets than for memory subsets. Compared with non-shared clonotypes, clonotypes shared by all four sorted-subset donors had higher generation probabilities. Across four donors, approximately 4.6% of naive CD4, 3.5% of naive CD8, about 2.3% of memory CD4, and roughly 0.41% of memory CD8 clonotypes were shared. Sampling was restricted to blood, and TCR repertoires in tissues likely differ from the TCR repertoires found in blood. Pairwise subsampling indicated that sequencing depth was expected to affect the degree of clonotype sharing among donors. Because the study included only a small number of donors, the genetic and exposure-history diversity represented was limited. Even with the large sequencing depth, rarefaction of the sorted-subset datasets indicated that sequencing was incomplete.

About this clone itself: Its cognate antigen has yet to be identified. No base qualities exist here, and no much larger clone lies one base off it. Other DNA sequences within the sample encode an identical CDR3.

Donors were healthy HIV-negative adults with no recently reported acute infections or vaccinations. Only Caucasian adults living in Nashville, Tennessee, USA were represented among the donors. CD4+ T cells were enriched by magnetic negative selection, after which naive cells were positively selected on CD45RA and the negative fraction was taken as the memory subset. After blood collection by leukapheresis, PBMCs were isolated using Ficoll-Histopaque density gradient centrifugation and then cryopreserved in the vapor phase of liquid nitrogen. Purity and quantity of every magnetically sorted T cell population were checked by analytical flow cytometry. Genomic DNA was isolated from each sorted fraction and quantified by UV absorbance on a Nanodrop 2000c.

This sequence uses TRBV28 and TRBJ2-5, with no confidently assigned D gene. The receptor was isolated from a man younger than 35 in good health. The sample consisted of naive CD4+ T cells sorted from blood. The cell subset or site tag for this specimen amounts to: CD45RA+ positively selected. The encoded CDR3 is CASSLLGETQYF. The DNA sequence is as follows: TGTGCCAGCAGTTTACTGGGCGAGACCCAGTACTTC.